These T cell receptor beta chains were read from a single sample in a study of blood T cell repertoires in COVID-19. Libraries were prepared by immunoSEQ multiplex PCR; TCRdb keeps only in-frame clonotypes and omits some of them. The table has some 80,000 clones, 65% to 85% seen once. What was sequenced was peripheral blood. The receptors originated from a man aged 45-60 years with acute or convalescent COVID-19. Both conserved end residues are part of each CDR3. The order of the fields is D gene, J gene, V gene, CDR3 protein. A D gene is named only where the DNA matches it firmly.

D gene: -; J gene: TRBJ2-1; V gene: TRBV7-8; CDR3 protein: CASSPFVGQQFF
D gene: TRBD1; J gene: TRBJ1-6; V gene: TRBV28; CDR3 protein: CASTPGTGISPLHF
D gene: -; J gene: TRBJ1-1; V gene: TRBV7-2; CDR3 protein: CASSLAPENTEAFF
D gene: -; J gene: TRBJ2-5; V gene: TRBV30; CDR3 protein: CAWSWRELETQYF
D gene: TRBD2; J gene: TRBJ2-3; V gene: TRBV12-5; CDR3 protein: CASGSWVRLAGGPPDTQYF
D gene: -; J gene: TRBJ1-4; V gene: TRBV29-1; CDR3 protein: CSVEESANEKLFF
D gene: -; J gene: TRBJ2-2; V gene: TRBV11-2; CDR3 protein: CASRSEGRPTGELFF
D gene: TRBD2; J gene: TRBJ2-7; V gene: TRBV6-2/TRBV6-3; CDR3 protein: CASSYSSGRAYEQYF
D gene: -; J gene: TRBJ2-7; V gene: TRBV3-1/TRBV3-2; CDR3 protein: CASSRGPYEQYF
D gene: -; J gene: TRBJ1-2; V gene: TRBV18; CDR3 protein: CASSPSWGDYGYTF
D gene: -; J gene: TRBJ2-7; V gene: TRBV12-3/TRBV12-4; CDR3 protein: CASTQGGEQYF
D gene: -; J gene: TRBJ2-3; V gene: TRBV10-3; CDR3 protein: CAISDGLVTDTQYF
D gene: -; J gene: TRBJ1-6; V gene: TRBV3-1/TRBV3-2; CDR3 protein: CASSQLLTATNSPLHF
D gene: -; J gene: TRBJ1-5; V gene: TRBV7-9; CDR3 protein: CASSLEPGVPQHF
D gene: -; J gene: TRBJ1-2; V gene: TRBV11-2; CDR3 protein: CASSLDLVAVGYTF
D gene: -; J gene: TRBJ2-1; V gene: TRBV5-1; CDR3 protein: CASSREISSYNEQFF
D gene: TRBD2; J gene: TRBJ2-2; V gene: TRBV9; CDR3 protein: CASSVRGGGTGELFF
D gene: TRBD2; J gene: TRBJ2-2; V gene: TRBV9; CDR3 protein: CASSVDPGLASGELFF
D gene: TRBD1; J gene: TRBJ2-7; V gene: TRBV27; CDR3 protein: CASSLGQGSAYEQYF
D gene: -; J gene: TRBJ2-7; V gene: TRBV28; CDR3 protein: CASSTAGGYEQYF
D gene: -; J gene: TRBJ1-1; V gene: TRBV6-2/TRBV6-3; CDR3 protein: CASSFDPLNRVSTEAFF
D gene: TRBD2; J gene: TRBJ2-5; V gene: TRBV20-1; CDR3 protein: CSASLAGGSETQYF
D gene: TRBD1; J gene: TRBJ2-2; V gene: TRBV24-1; CDR3 protein: CATGRQGLTGELFF
D gene: -; J gene: TRBJ2-4; V gene: TRBV9; CDR3 protein: CASSVGEEVAKNIQYF
D gene: -; J gene: TRBJ1-1; V gene: TRBV5-5; CDR3 protein: CASSWQVSTEAFF
D gene: TRBD2; J gene: TRBJ2-3; V gene: TRBV9; CDR3 protein: CASSPSLTSGRTDTQYF
D gene: -; J gene: TRBJ2-1; V gene: TRBV19; CDR3 protein: CASRGGAFYNEQFF
D gene: -; J gene: TRBJ2-2; V gene: TRBV10-3; CDR3 protein: CAIREDSPKNRKTGELFF
D gene: -; J gene: TRBJ2-5; V gene: TRBV10-3; CDR3 protein: CAISSTGQETQYF
D gene: -; J gene: TRBJ2-5; V gene: TRBV12-3/TRBV12-4; CDR3 protein: CASSLGTKETQYF
D gene: -; J gene: TRBJ1-2; V gene: TRBV25-1; CDR3 protein: CASGEQGIYGYTF
D gene: -; J gene: TRBJ1-1; V gene: TRBV28; CDR3 protein: CASSPADGNRRAFF
D gene: TRBD1; J gene: TRBJ2-2; V gene: TRBV18; CDR3 protein: CASSPYRDRSNTGELFF
D gene: TRBD2; J gene: TRBJ2-1; V gene: TRBV19; CDR3 protein: CASSIGTSASYNEQFF
D gene: TRBD1; J gene: TRBJ1-2; V gene: TRBV28; CDR3 protein: CASSRQGGGYGYTF